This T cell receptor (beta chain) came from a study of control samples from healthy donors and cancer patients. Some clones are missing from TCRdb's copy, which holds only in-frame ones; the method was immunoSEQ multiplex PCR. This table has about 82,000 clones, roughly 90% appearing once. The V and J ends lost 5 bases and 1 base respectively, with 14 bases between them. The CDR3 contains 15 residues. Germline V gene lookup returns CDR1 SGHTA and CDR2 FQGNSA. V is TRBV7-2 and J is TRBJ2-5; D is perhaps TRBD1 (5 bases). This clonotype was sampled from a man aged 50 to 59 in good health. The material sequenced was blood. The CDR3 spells CASSPGSGRQETQYF. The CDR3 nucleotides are TGTGCCAGCAGCCCCGGATCAGGGCGCCAAGAGACCCAGTACTTC. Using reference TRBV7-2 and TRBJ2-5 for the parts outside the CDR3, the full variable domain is GAGVSQSPSNKVTEKGKDVELRCDPISGHTALYWYRQSLGQGLEFLIYFQGNSAPDKSGLPSDRFSAERTGGSVSTLTIQRTQQEDSAVYLCASSPGSGRQETQYFGPGTRLLVL.